Listed below are T cell receptor beta chains from one sample, sequenced in a study of human T cells and chemical hapten exposure. MiXCR, applied by TCRdb to the RACE reads, yields one record per CDR3 protein. Altogether tens of thousands of distinct CDR3 sequences are present, 9.5% to 15% being singletons, with the ten largest covering 1.5% to 2%. Source: whole blood, taken in connection with sensitization to the hapten diphenylcyclopropenone (DPC). These receptors originate from a woman aged 40 to 50 with alopecia areata. Some clones in this sample may be carry-over from other donors' samples. CDR3s include the opening cysteine and the closing phenylalanine or tryptophan. The D gene is left open where the match is weak. Only some rows state a clone size, as once, few, many or a class for expanded clones.

v_call	d_call	clone_size	j_call	cdr3_aa	cdr3_nt
TRBV18	TRBD2	many	TRBJ2-1	CASSPNRLAGATYNEQFF	TGTGCCAGCTCACCAAATAGGCTAGCGGGGGCAACCTACAATGAGCAGTTCTTC
TRBV3-1	TRBD1	many	TRBJ2-6	CASRESTGTGLGGANVLTF	TGTGCCAGCAGAGAATCCACCGGGACAGGGCTAGGTGGGGCCAACGTCCTGACTTTC
TRBV6-1	-	many	TRBJ1-3	CASSEAGRYYSGNTIYF	TGTGCCAGCAGTGAAGCGGGCCGCTACTACTCTGGAAACACCATATATTTT
TRBV4-1	-	many	TRBJ1-2	CASSHQGKNYGYTF	TGCGCCAGCAGCCACCAGGGGAAGAACTATGGCTACACCTTC
TRBV10-2	-	many	TRBJ2-2	CASSDDGELFF	TGCGCCAGCAGTGATGACGGGGAGCTGTTTTTT
TRBV10-2	-	few	TRBJ2-7	CASSEWLGDYEQYF	TGCGCCAGCAGTGAGTGGCTAGGTGACTACGAGCAGTACTTC
TRBV5-6	-	many	TRBJ2-6	CASSLVGGLPSSGANVLTF	TGTGCCAGCAGCTTGGTCGGCGGACTCCCCAGCTCTGGGGCCAACGTCCTGACTTTC
TRBV29-1	-	-	TRBJ1-1	CSVREGSLLENTEAFF	TGCAGCGTCCGCGAAGGTTCTCTTCTGGAGAACACTGAAGCTTTCTTT
TRBV20-1	-	many	TRBJ1-1	CSARDRDRDPFYAEAFF	TGCAGTGCTAGAGATCGAGACAGAGACCCTTTCTATGCTGAAGCTTTCTTT
TRBV9	-	-	TRBJ1-1	CASSVEAGFDYTEAFF	TGTGCCAGCAGCGTAGAAGCCGGGTTCGATTATACTGAAGCTTTCTTT
TRBV2	TRBD2	few	TRBJ2-2	CASSEGLAGVTGELFF	TGTGCCAGCAGTGAAGGGCTAGCGGGAGTAACCGGGGAGCTGTTTTTT
TRBV30	-	few	TRBJ1-2	CAWSAPGGYTF	TGTGCCTGGAGTGCCCCGGGCGGCTACACCTTC
TRBV7-2	-	many	TRBJ1-1	CASSQQGNTEAFF	TGTGCCAGCAGTCAACAGGGGAACACTGAAGCTTTCTTT
TRBV10-2	TRBD2	-	TRBJ2-7	CASSLIAGDVEQYF	TGCGCCAGCAGCCTTATAGCGGGAGATGTCGAGCAGTACTTC
TRBV29-1	TRBD2	-	TRBJ2-3	CSVSYTSGADTQYF	TGCAGCGTCTCTTATACTAGCGGAGCAGATACGCAGTATTTT
TRBV7-9	-	few	TRBJ1-2	CASSPRVGTYGYTF	TGTGCCAGCAGCCCCAGGGTAGGAACCTATGGCTACACCTTC
TRBV28	TRBD2	-	TRBJ2-7	CASSRGGYEQYF	TGTGCCAGCAGCCGCGGGGGCTACGAGCAGTACTTC
TRBV3-1	-	many	TRBJ2-7	CASSPASYEQYF	TGTGCCAGCAGCCCGGCCAGCTACGAGCAGTACTTC
TRBV10-1	TRBD1	-	TRBJ2-7	CASSESPTGAEQYF	TGCGCCAGCAGTGAGTCCCCGACAGGGGCCGAGCAGTACTTC
TRBV28	TRBD1	once	TRBJ1-2	CASSLGGTGPLDDGYTF	TGTGCCAGCAGTCTGGGTGGGACAGGGCCTCTGGATGATGGCTACACCTTC
TRBV7-2	TRBD2	few	TRBJ2-3	CASSISGGSDTQYF	TGTGCCAGCAGCATAAGCGGGGGGTCAGATACGCAGTATTTT
TRBV2	-	many	TRBJ1-1	CASSQNRASNTEAFF	TGTGCCAGCAGTCAAAACAGGGCGTCGAACACTGAAGCTTTCTTT
TRBV29-1	-	-	TRBJ2-1	CSGTTGPNEQFF	TGCAGCGGGACTACAGGGCCCAATGAGCAGTTCTTC